Listed below are T cell receptor beta chains from one sample, sequenced in a study of CD8 T cells in ankylosing spondylitis. TCRdb used MiXCR to reprocess the 5' RACE reads, holding one entry per CDR3 protein. The table shows 470,000 or so distinct CDR3 sequences, with roughly a quarter occurring only once. Material: blood, either unsorted or a sorted T cell fraction (not recorded which). These receptors all stem from a male donor with ankylosing spondylitis. Both conserved end residues are trimmed from each CDR3. D genes are given only for firm matches.

d_gene: .
len: 12
j_gene: TRBJ1-5
v_gene: TRBV20-1
CDR3aa: SVPDQRSNQPQH

d_gene: .
len: 10
j_gene: TRBJ2-3
v_gene: TRBV18
CDR3aa: ASSPDADTQY

d_gene: .
len: 11
j_gene: TRBJ2-3
v_gene: TRBV5-1
CDR3aa: ASSLAGGDTQY

d_gene: .
len: 12
j_gene: TRBJ2-2
v_gene: TRBV12-3/TRBV12-4
CDR3aa: ASSFGGKGGELF

d_gene: .
len: 13
j_gene: TRBJ2-1
v_gene: TRBV29-1
CDR3aa: SVRRTGSSYNEQF

d_gene: TRBD1
len: 16
j_gene: TRBJ1-6
v_gene: TRBV7-6
CDR3aa: ASSLARTGGSYNSPLH

d_gene: .
len: 11
j_gene: TRBJ1-1
v_gene: TRBV29-1
CDR3aa: SVVEGSRTEAF

d_gene: .
len: 11
j_gene: TRBJ2-2
v_gene: TRBV2
CDR3aa: ASSEVRVGELF

d_gene: TRBD2
len: 14
j_gene: TRBJ2-1
v_gene: TRBV5-1
CDR3aa: ASSLEVGRVNNEQF

d_gene: .
len: 13
j_gene: TRBJ2-3
v_gene: TRBV6-1
CDR3aa: ASSNSGTGTDTQY

d_gene: .
len: 14
j_gene: TRBJ1-1
v_gene: TRBV11-1
CDR3aa: ASSLNGGTRNTEAF

d_gene: .
len: 10
j_gene: TRBJ1-2
v_gene: TRBV20-1
CDR3aa: RPGRVRDGYT

d_gene: .
len: 12
j_gene: TRBJ1-1
v_gene: TRBV7-9
CDR3aa: ASDPPRGGTEAF

d_gene: TRBD1
len: 11
j_gene: TRBJ2-7
v_gene: TRBV10-3
CDR3aa: AISQDRGREQY

d_gene: .
len: 11
j_gene: TRBJ1-5
v_gene: TRBV29-1
CDR3aa: SVAGPGGQPQH

d_gene: .
len: 16
j_gene: TRBJ1-2
v_gene: TRBV29-1
CDR3aa: SVIPSGRGGQYNYGYT

d_gene: .
len: 12
j_gene: TRBJ1-1
v_gene: TRBV3-1
CDR3aa: ASSQRLTNTEAF

d_gene: TRBD1
len: 12
j_gene: TRBJ2-3
v_gene: TRBV20-1
CDR3aa: SARSGQGMSTQY

d_gene: .
len: 11
j_gene: TRBJ1-6
v_gene: TRBV20-1
CDR3aa: SARDLGLSNLH

d_gene: TRBD2
len: 12
j_gene: TRBJ2-3
v_gene: TRBV4-1
CDR3aa: ASSRGGRGDTQY

d_gene: .
len: 9
j_gene: TRBJ2-5
v_gene: TRBV30
CDR3aa: AWTGVKTQY

d_gene: .
len: 11
j_gene: TRBJ1-1
v_gene: TRBV20-1
CDR3aa: SARKWGGTEAF

d_gene: .
len: 9
j_gene: TRBJ2-5
v_gene: TRBV7-6
CDR3aa: ASSMEETQY

d_gene: .
len: 9
j_gene: TRBJ1-1
v_gene: TRBV20-1
CDR3aa: TGGVVTEAF

d_gene: TRBD1
len: 17
j_gene: TRBJ1-1
v_gene: TRBV5-1
CDR3aa: ASSLTGTGSRGVTTEAF

d_gene: .
len: 11
j_gene: TRBJ2-7
v_gene: TRBV7-2
CDR3aa: ASSLDVVYEQY

d_gene: .
len: 12
j_gene: TRBJ2-3
v_gene: TRBV20-1
CDR3aa: SARPGPGTDTQY

d_gene: TRBD1
len: 11
j_gene: TRBJ2-5
v_gene: TRBV5-1
CDR3aa: ASSWTGTETQY

d_gene: TRBD1
len: 13
j_gene: TRBJ1-2
v_gene: TRBV5-1
CDR3aa: ASSLDTGDWDGYT

d_gene: TRBD2
len: 11
j_gene: TRBJ2-7
v_gene: TRBV20-1
CDR3aa: SAHSGKWGEQY

d_gene: TRBD2
len: 13
j_gene: TRBJ2-1
v_gene: TRBV5-1
CDR3aa: ASSSRTSGSWLQF

d_gene: TRBD1
len: 13
j_gene: TRBJ2-1
v_gene: TRBV24-1
CDR3aa: ATPAGQGDYNEQF

d_gene: .
len: 13
j_gene: TRBJ1-6
v_gene: TRBV9
CDR3aa: ASSLGEFYTSPLH

d_gene: .
len: 14
j_gene: TRBJ2-3
v_gene: TRBV11-3
CDR3aa: ASSLVGTRGGDTQY

d_gene: TRBD2
len: 15
j_gene: TRBJ2-2
v_gene: TRBV5-1
CDR3aa: ASSLPLAGGSTGELF

d_gene: .
len: 12
j_gene: TRBJ2-7
v_gene: TRBV29-1
CDR3aa: SVEKAGAGYEQY

d_gene: TRBD1
len: 14
j_gene: TRBJ1-2
v_gene: TRBV5-1
CDR3aa: ASSLYGTGFNYGYT

d_gene: .
len: 12
j_gene: TRBJ2-1
v_gene: TRBV3-1
CDR3aa: ASSYKPWDTEQF

d_gene: .
len: 11
j_gene: TRBJ2-7
v_gene: TRBV14
CDR3aa: ASSQVQGYEQY

d_gene: .
len: 11
j_gene: TRBJ1-1
v_gene: TRBV15
CDR3aa: ATSSSRTTEAF

d_gene: TRBD2
len: 15
j_gene: TRBJ2-1
v_gene: TRBV7-8
CDR3aa: ASSLAGGASSYNEQF

d_gene: TRBD1
len: 12
j_gene: TRBJ1-5
v_gene: TRBV11-2
CDR3aa: ASSIDRGNQPQH

d_gene: TRBD2
len: 12
j_gene: TRBJ2-7
v_gene: TRBV20-1
CDR3aa: SASLGLYSDEQY

d_gene: TRBD2
len: 16
j_gene: TRBJ2-1
v_gene: TRBV20-1
CDR3aa: SARKGLAGGLTYNEQF